The clone carrying this TCR beta chain was counted between two and nine times. As yet, its antigen is unknown. Amplification of the TCR beta CDR3 regions used RNA transcripts (as template). The workflow started with a first-round RT-PCR run with HTBI primers and then moved on to a second-round multiplex PCR. TCRdb reanalysed the multiplex PCR reads using MiXCR and keeps one entry per CDR3 protein. The table records 650,000 to 900,000 distinct CDR3 sequences, approximately 40% of them present only once. These data originate in a study of Graves' ophthalmopathy and Graves' hyperthyroidism. Study-level results: The model reached just under 71% sensitivity and around 74% specificity for predicting ophthalmopathy progression.

This clonotype was sampled from an adult man with Graves' ophthalmopathy. The specimen was peripheral blood.

CDR3 bases: TGTGCCAGCAAGGGAGCGGGGAACTACGAGCAGTACTTC. It is translated as CASKGAGNYEQYF. This rearrangement joins TRBV12-3 or TRBV12-4 to TRBJ2-7, with 7 bases matching TRBD2. The CDR3 sequence is 13 residues long. The J segment lost 3 bases and the V segment lost 7 bases, leaving 6 bases of the junction unmatched.